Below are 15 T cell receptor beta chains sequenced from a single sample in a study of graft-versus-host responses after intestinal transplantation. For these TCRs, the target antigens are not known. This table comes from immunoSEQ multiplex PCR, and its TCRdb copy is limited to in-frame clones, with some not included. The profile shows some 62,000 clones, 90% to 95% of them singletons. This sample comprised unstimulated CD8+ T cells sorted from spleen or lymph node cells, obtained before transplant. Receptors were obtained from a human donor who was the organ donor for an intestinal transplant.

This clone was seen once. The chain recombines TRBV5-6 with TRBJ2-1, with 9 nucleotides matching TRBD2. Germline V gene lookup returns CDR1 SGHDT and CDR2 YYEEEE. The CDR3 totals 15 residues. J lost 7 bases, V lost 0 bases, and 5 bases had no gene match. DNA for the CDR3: TGTGCCAGCAGCTTGGCTAGCGGGAAGGCGAATGAGCAGTTCTTC. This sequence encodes CASSLASGKANEQFF.

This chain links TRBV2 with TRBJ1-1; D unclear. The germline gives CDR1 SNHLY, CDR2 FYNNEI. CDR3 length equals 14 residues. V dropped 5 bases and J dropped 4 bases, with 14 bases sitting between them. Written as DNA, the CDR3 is TGTGCCAGCAGTAAAAAGTTCTCGGTCACTGAAGCTTTCTTT. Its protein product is CASSKKFSVTEAFF.

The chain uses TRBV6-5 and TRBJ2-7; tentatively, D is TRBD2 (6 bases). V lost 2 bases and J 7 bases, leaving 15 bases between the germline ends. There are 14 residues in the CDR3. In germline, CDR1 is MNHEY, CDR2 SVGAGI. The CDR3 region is CASSYPGLPKEQYF. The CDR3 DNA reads TGTGCCAGCAGTTACCCGGGACTTCCCAAGGAGCAGTACTTC.

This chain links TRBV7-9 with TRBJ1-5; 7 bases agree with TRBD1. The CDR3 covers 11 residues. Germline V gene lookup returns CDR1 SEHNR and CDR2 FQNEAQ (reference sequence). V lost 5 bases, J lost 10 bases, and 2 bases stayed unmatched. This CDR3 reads CASSPGGPQHF. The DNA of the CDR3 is TGTGCCAGCAGCCCAGGGGGTCCCCAGCATTTT.

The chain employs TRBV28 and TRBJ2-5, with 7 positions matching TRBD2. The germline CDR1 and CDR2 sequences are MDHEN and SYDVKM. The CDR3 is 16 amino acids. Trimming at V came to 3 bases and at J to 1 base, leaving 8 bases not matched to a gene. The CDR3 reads CASSFWASGTQETQYF. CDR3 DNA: TGTGCCAGCAGTTTTTGGGCTAGCGGTACCCAAGAGACCCAGTACTTC.

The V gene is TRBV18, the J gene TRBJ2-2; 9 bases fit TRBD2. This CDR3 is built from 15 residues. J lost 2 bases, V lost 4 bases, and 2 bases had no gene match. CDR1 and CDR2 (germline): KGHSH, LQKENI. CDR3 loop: CASSLLAGNTGELFF. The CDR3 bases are TGTGCCAGCTCACTACTAGCGGGTAACACCGGGGAGCTGTTTTTT. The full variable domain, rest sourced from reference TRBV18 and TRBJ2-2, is NAGVMQNPRHLVRRRGQEARLRCSPMKGHSHVYWYRQLPEEGLKFMVYLQKENIIDESGMPKERFSAEFPKEGPSILRIQQVVRGDSAAYFCASSLLAGNTGELFFGEGSRLTVL.

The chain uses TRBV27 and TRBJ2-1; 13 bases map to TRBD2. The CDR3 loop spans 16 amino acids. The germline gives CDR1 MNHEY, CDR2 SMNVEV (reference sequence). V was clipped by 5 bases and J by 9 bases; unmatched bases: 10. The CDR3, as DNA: TGTGCCAGCAGTCAGCCCCCGGGACTAGCGGGACGTGAGCAGTTCTTC. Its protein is CASSQPPGLAGREQFF.

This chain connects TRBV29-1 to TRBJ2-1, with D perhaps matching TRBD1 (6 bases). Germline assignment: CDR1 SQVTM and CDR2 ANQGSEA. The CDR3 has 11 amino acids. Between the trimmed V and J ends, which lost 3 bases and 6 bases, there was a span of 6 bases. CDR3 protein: CSVDRGNEQFF. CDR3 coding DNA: TGCAGCGTTGACAGGGGCAATGAGCAGTTCTTC.

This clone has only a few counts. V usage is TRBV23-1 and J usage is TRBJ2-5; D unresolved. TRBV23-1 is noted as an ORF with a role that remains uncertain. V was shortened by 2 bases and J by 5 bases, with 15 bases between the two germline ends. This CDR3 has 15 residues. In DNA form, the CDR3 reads TGCGCCAGCAGTCAAAATAGGCGGATTGGGGAGACCCAGTACTTC. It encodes CASSQNRRIGETQYF.

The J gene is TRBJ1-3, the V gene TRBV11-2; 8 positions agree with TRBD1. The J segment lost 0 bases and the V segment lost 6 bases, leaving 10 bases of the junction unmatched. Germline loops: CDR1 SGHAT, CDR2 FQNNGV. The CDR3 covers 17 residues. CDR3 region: CASSSPLRGHSGNTIYF. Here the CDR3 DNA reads TGTGCCAGCAGTTCCCCTCTCAGGGGGCACTCTGGAAACACCATATATTTT. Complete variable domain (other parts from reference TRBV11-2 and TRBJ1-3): EAGVAQSPRYKIIEKRQSVAFWCNPISGHATLYWYQQILGQGPKLLIQFQNNGVVDDSQLPKDRFSAERLKGVDSTLKIQPAKLEDSAVYLCASSSPLRGHSGNTIYFGEGSWLTVV.

The CDR3 protein is CASSEVAAPVGGEQYF. The CDR3 nucleotides read TGTGCCAGCAGTGAGGTTGCGGCCCCGGTAGGTGGCGAGCAGTACTTC. V and J are TRBV2 and TRBJ2-7; D is uncertain. V gave up 3 bases and J gave up 6 bases, with 21 bases separating them. The germline CDR1 and CDR2 sequences are SNHLY and FYNNEI. This CDR3 contains 16 residues.

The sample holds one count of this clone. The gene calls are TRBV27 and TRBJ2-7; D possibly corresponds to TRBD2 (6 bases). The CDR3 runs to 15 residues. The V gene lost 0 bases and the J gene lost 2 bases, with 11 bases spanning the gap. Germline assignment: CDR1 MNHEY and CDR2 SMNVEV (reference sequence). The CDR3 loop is CASSLSGGNAYEQYF. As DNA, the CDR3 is TGTGCCAGCAGTTTATCGGGAGGAAATGCCTACGAGCAGTACTTC.

The CDR3 is CASSRWDRLYEQYF. DNA of the CDR3: TGTGCCAGCAGCAGGTGGGACAGACTCTACGAGCAGTACTTC. This rearrangement joins TRBV5-5 to TRBJ2-7; 7 bases fit TRBD1. V was clipped by 4 bases and J by 3 bases; unmatched bases: 7. The germline V gene encodes CDR1 SGHKS and CDR2 YYEKEE (reference sequence). The CDR3 is made up of 14 amino acids.

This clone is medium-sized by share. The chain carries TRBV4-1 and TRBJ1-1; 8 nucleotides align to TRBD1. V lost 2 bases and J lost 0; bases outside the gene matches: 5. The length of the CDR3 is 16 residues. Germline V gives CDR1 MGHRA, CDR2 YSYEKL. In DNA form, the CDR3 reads TGCGCCAGCAGCCAAACCCCAGGGGGCATGAACACTGAAGCTTTCTTT. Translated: CASSQTPGGMNTEAFF.

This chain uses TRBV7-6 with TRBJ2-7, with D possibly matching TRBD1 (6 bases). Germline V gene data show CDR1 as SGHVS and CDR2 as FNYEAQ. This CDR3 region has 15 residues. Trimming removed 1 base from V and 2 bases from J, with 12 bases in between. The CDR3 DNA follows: TGTGCCAGCAGCTTAGAGGACAGTGATACCTACGAGCAGTACTTC. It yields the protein CASSLEDSDTYEQYF.